This T cell receptor beta chain was identified during a study of OX40 agonist ivuxolimab in advanced cancers. Looking at the study overall: Each patient was given ivuxolimab into a vein every 2 weeks, at 0.01 to 10 mg/kg. Recorded diagnoses for dose-escalation patients were hepatocellular carcinoma, melanoma, renal cell or head and neck cancer.

CDR3 length equals 16 residues. With V trimmed by 4 bases and J by 0 bases, 3 bases remained unmatched. Germline V gene lookup returns CDR1 MNHEY and CDR2 SVGAGI. Profiling relied on immunoSEQ multiplex PCR, and the TCRdb table lists in-frame clones only, not all of them. The sample consists of fewer than 20,000 clones, around 70% of them appearing once. The chain is built from TRBV6-5 and TRBJ2-2; 9 nucleotides line up with TRBD2. Sequencing used CD4+ or CD8+ T cells sorted from blood, obtained in a trial of the OX40 agonist ivuxolimab. This TCR derives from an adult with an advanced solid tumor such as melanoma, head and neck, liver or kidney cancer. The CDR3 here is CASSFLAGTNTGELFF. CDR3 nucleotides: TGTGCCAGCAGTTTTCTAGCGGGGACGAACACCGGGGAGCTGTTTTTT.